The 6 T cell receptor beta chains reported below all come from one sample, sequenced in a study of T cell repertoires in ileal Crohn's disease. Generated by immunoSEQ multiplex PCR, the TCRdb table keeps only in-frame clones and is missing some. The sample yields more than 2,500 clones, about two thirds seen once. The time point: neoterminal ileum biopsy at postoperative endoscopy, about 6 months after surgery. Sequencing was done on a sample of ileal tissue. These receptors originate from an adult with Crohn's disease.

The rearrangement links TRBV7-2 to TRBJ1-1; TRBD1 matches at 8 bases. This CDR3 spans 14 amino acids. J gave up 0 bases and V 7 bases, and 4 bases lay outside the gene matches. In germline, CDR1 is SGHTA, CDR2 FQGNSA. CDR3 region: CASNRDRLNTEAFF. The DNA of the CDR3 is TGTGCCAGCAACCGGGACAGGTTGAACACTGAAGCTTTCTTT.

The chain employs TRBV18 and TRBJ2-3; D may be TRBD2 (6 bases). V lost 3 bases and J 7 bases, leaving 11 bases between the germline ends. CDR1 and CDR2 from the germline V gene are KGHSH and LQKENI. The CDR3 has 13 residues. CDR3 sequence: CASSPGSGNTQYF. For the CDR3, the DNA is TGTGCCAGCTCACCCGGGAGCGGTAATACGCAGTATTTT.

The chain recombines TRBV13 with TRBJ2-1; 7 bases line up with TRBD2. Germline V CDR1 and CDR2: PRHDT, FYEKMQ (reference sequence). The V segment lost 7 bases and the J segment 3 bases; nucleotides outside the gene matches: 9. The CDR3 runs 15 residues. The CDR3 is CASMRLGGGYNEQFF. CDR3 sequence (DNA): TGTGCCAGCATGCGACTGGGGGGGGGCTACAATGAGCAGTTCTTC.

The CDR3 nucleotides are TGTGCCAGCAGCTTGGGGGGCGGGGACTCCTACGAGCAGTACTTC. As protein: CASSLGGGDSYEQYF. This rearrangement joins TRBV5-6 to TRBJ2-7; possible D gene TRBD2, 6 bases. CDR3 length: 15 residues. The ends were cut back, 0 bases at V and 0 bases at J, with 10 bases in the middle. Germline V CDR1 and CDR2: SGHDT, YYEEEE.

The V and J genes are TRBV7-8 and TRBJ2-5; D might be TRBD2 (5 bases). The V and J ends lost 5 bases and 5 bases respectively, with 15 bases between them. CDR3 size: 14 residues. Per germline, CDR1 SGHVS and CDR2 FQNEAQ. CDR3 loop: CASSPGEGWETQYF. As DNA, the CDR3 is TGTGCCAGCAGCCCCGGGGAAGGGTGGGAGACCCAGTACTTC. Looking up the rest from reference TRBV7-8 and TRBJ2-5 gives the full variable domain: GAGVSQSPRYKVAKRGQDVALRCDPISGHVSLFWYQQALGQGPEFLTYFQNEAQLDKSGLPSDRFFAERPEGSVSTLKIQRTQQEDSAVYLCASSPGEGWETQYFGPGTRLLVL.

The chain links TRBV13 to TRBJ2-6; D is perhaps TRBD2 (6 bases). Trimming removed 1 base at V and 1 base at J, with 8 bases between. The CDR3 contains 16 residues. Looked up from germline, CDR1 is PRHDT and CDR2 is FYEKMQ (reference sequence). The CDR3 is CASSLDLASGANVLTF. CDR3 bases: TGTGCCAGCAGCTTAGATCTAGCGTCTGGGGCCAACGTCCTGACTTTC.